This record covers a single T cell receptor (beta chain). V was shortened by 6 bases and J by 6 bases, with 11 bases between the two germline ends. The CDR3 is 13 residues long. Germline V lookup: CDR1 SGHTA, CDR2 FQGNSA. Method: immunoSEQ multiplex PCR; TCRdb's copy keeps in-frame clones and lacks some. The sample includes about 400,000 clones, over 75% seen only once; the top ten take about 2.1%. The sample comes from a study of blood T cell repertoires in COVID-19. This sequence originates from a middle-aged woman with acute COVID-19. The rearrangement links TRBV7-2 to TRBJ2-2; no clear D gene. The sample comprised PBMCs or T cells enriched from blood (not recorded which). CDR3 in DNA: TGTGCCAGCAGTCGTCGTTTGTCCGGGGAGCTGTTTTTT. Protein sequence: CASSRRLSGELFF.